Below, 21 T cell receptor beta chains from the same sample are listed, as sequenced in a study of T cell repertoires in cytomegalovirus infection. The antigens for these receptors are not known. TCRdb called the reads again in MiXCR, with one record for every CDR3 protein. The sample has approximately 470,000 distinct CDR3 sequences; about 42% are singletons. Source: cultured PBMCs, taken from culture after CMV antigen stimulation. Every receptor here comes from a human donor in good health (CMV status not recorded). Some clones in this sample may be carry-over from other donors' samples.

The genes are TRBV4-1 and TRBJ2-2; D is possibly TRBD1 (5 bases). From germline, CDR1 is MGHRA and CDR2 YSYEKL. The CDR3 loop spans 15 amino acids. V gave up 0 bases and J gave up 6 bases, with 11 bases separating them. This CDR3 is CASSQEGVRPGELFF. DNA of the CDR3: TGCGCCAGCAGCCAAGAAGGGGTCAGACCCGGGGAGCTGTTTTTT.

This clonotype was detected only a few times. The chain joins TRBV7-2 to TRBJ1-6; no firm D call. CDR3 length: 14 amino acids. Germline V CDR1 and CDR2: SGHTA, FQGNSA. Deletions cut 2 bases from V and 9 bases from J, with 11 bases between. The CDR3 here is CASSLSREVSPLHF. The CDR3 DNA follows: TGTGCCAGCAGCTTATCGCGAGAGGTTTCACCCCTCCACTTT.

The rearrangement joins TRBV6-6 to TRBJ2-3; either TRBD1 or TRBD2 may supply D (5 bases each). CDR1 is MNHNY, CDR2 SVGAGI, per germline (reference sequence). The CDR3 has 14 residues. The V and J ends lost 5 bases and 4 bases respectively, with 13 bases between them. The CDR3 region is CASSGGRGPDTQYF. CDR3 DNA: TGTGCCAGCAGTGGGGGACGGGGCCCAGATACGCAGTATTTT.

The chain is built from TRBV18 and TRBJ1-6; maybe TRBD1 (6 bases). The ends were cut back, 3 bases at V and 8 bases at J, with 14 bases in the middle. Germline lookup yields CDR1 KGHSH and CDR2 LQKENI. CDR3 length equals 15 residues. The CDR3 spells CASSPIQGSDSPLHF. For the CDR3, the DNA is TGTGCCAGCTCACCGATACAGGGTTCCGATTCACCCCTCCACTTT.

This chain connects TRBV2 to TRBJ2-5; no definite D call. The CDR3 length is 14 residues. Trimming took 2 bases from V and 1 from J, leaving 8 bases between them. From germline, CDR1 is SNHLY and CDR2 FYNNEI. CDR3 protein: CASSEQQTQETQYF. The CDR3 DNA reads TGTGCCAGCAGTGAACAACAGACCCAAGAGACCCAGTACTTC.

V usage is TRBV20-1 and J usage is TRBJ2-1, with TRBD2 matching over 9 bases. Germline V lookup: CDR1 DFQATT, CDR2 SNEGSKA (reference sequence). J was trimmed by 10 bases and V by 0 bases; bases with no gene match: 7. The CDR3 is 14 amino acids. CDR3 in amino acids: CSAREGGGAKEQFF. The CDR3 nucleotides read TGCAGTGCTAGAGAAGGCGGGGGGGCCAAAGAGCAGTTCTTC.

In regard to this clonotype: One end of the junction varies from germline; a read error may be responsible. This chain joins TRBV7-8 and TRBJ2-7, with a weak D call TRBD1 (5 bases). The germline gives CDR1 SGHVS, CDR2 FQNEAQ. The CDR3 is 13 amino acids. CDR3 sequence (DNA): TGTGCCGGCAGCATAGGGGCCCGATACGAGCAGTACTTC. Translation: CAGSIGARYEQYF.

J is TRBJ1-5 and V is TRBV5-5, with D possibly matching TRBD1 (6 bases). Trimming shortened V by 4 bases and J by 7 bases, and 15 bases separated the two germline ends. Germline CDR1 is SGHKS and CDR2 is YYEKEE (reference sequence). The CDR3 spans 14 residues. CDR3 loop: CASSHQGQGQPQHF. The CDR3 DNA sequence: TGTGCCAGCAGCCACCAGGGGCAGGGCCAGCCCCAGCATTTT.

The V and J genes are TRBV5-6 and TRBJ1-1; D is unresolved. The CDR3 covers 14 residues. CDR1 is SGHDT and CDR2 is YYEEEE in the germline V gene. V was cut by 2 bases and J by 6 bases, with 14 bases left in between. CDR3 protein: CASSFLSGSSEAFF. In nucleotides, the CDR3 is TGTGCCAGCAGCTTTCTGTCGGGGAGCTCTGAAGCTTTCTTT. Variable domain in full (rest from reference TRBV5-6 and TRBJ1-1): DAGVTQSPTHLIKTRGQQVTLRCSPKSGHDTVSWYQQALGQGPQFIFQYYEEEERQRGNFPDRFSGHQFPNYSSELNVNALLLGDSALYLCASSFLSGSSEAFFGQGTRLTVV.

The chain recombines TRBV6-5 with TRBJ2-5, with a weak D call TRBD2 (5 bases). This CDR3 is 14 amino acids long. Germline CDR1 MNHEY, CDR2 SVGAGI. V was shortened by 2 bases and J by 6 bases, with 13 bases between the two germline ends. CDR3 region: CASSYLGEGQTQYF. CDR3 coding DNA: TGTGCCAGCAGTTACCTCGGTGAGGGCCAGACCCAGTACTTC.

In regard to this clonotype: The junction does not match germline at one end; this may be a read error. This chain connects TRBV27 to TRBJ2-3; D gene uncertain. CDR1 MNHEY and CDR2 SMNVEV come from the germline V gene (reference sequence). The CDR3 loop spans 14 amino acids. The CDR3 coding sequence is TGTGCCGGCAGGCCGGGCAGGATCACAGATACGCAGTATTTT. It translates to CAGRPGRITDTQYF.

The gene calls are TRBV6-2 or TRBV6-3 and TRBJ1-2; D is uncertain. The CDR3 has 13 amino acids. Germline V gives CDR1 MNHEY, CDR2 SVGEGT. The V end was cut by 6 bases, the J end by 4 bases, with 12 bases between. CDR3 DNA sequence: TGTGCCAGCAGAGGAGACGGCCCCTATGGCTACACCTTC. Its protein product is CASRGDGPYGYTF.

V and J are TRBV4-2 and TRBJ2-3, with 12 bases lining up with TRBD2. V shed 0 bases and J 3 bases; nucleotides not matched to a gene: 7. Germline-derived CDR1 and CDR2 are LGHNA and YNFKEQ. The CDR3 has 18 amino acids. The CDR3 nucleotides are TGTGCCAGCAGCCAAGATCGGGCTAGCGGGGGGGCAACAGATACGCAGTATTTT. Protein product: CASSQDRASGGATDTQYF.

The J gene is TRBJ1-2, the V gene TRBV6-5, with D possibly matching TRBD1 (5 bases). There are 14 residues in the CDR3. Germline V gene data show CDR1 as MNHEY and CDR2 as SVGAGI. V dropped 2 bases and J dropped 3 bases, with 10 bases sitting between them. The CDR3 nucleotides are TGTGCCAGCAGTTACAAAGGGGCAGACTATGGCTACACCTTC. This codes for CASSYKGADYGYTF.

This clonotype was seen a handful of times. This chain uses TRBV7-9 with TRBJ2-3; D call uncertain. The CDR3 is 15 amino acids. V shed 5 bases and J shed 3 bases, with 15 bases lying between them. Germline CDR1 is SEHNR and CDR2 is FQNEAQ (reference sequence). The CDR3, as DNA: TGTGCCAGCAGCCCGAGAGATATCGGGACAGATACGCAGTATTTT. It yields the protein CASSPRDIGTDTQYF. Full variable domain (missing parts from reference TRBV7-9 and TRBJ2-3): DTGVSQNPRHKITKRGQNVTFRCDPISEHNRLYWYRQTLGQGPEFLTYFQNEAQLEKSRLLSDRFSAERPKGSFSTLEIQRTEQGDSAMYLCASSPRDIGTDTQYFGPGTRLTVL.

The chain recombines TRBV5-6 with TRBJ1-1; 8 bases align to TRBD1. This CDR3 comprises 17 residues. Germline V gene sequence: CDR1 SGHDT, CDR2 YYEEEE. Trimming cost V 0 bases and J 1 base; bases outside gene matches: 8. Here the CDR3 reads CASSLGAGQGGNTEAFF. The CDR3 DNA follows: TGTGCCAGCAGCTTGGGGGCTGGACAGGGAGGGAACACTGAAGCTTTCTTT.

The chain employs TRBV12-3 or TRBV12-4 and TRBJ2-1; 9 nucleotides agree with TRBD1. Trimming at V came to 6 bases and at J to 8 bases, leaving 14 bases not matched to a gene. The CDR3 sequence is 16 residues long. The DNA for the CDR3 is TGTGCCAGCAGAGGGGGGGGGACAGGGACGTTCGATGAGCAGTTCTTC. It yields the protein CASRGGGTGTFDEQFF.

This clonotype has only a few counts. This sequence joins TRBV2 and TRBJ1-5, with TRBD1 matching 7 bases. After removal of 4 bases from V and 3 bases from J, the junction contained 6 bases not matched to a gene. CDR1 SNHLY and CDR2 FYNNEI come from the germline V gene. The CDR3 runs to 15 residues. The CDR3 sequence is CASSAYRGHNQPQHF. CDR3 DNA sequence: TGTGCCAGCAGTGCATACAGGGGCCACAATCAGCCCCAGCATTTT.

This clonotype was seen more than once but under ten times. The chain has TRBV12-3 or TRBV12-4 and TRBJ1-4; maybe TRBD1 (6 bases). This CDR3 has 13 residues. With 4 bases removed from V and 8 bases from J, the gap between germline ends came to 11 bases. Here the CDR3 reads CASSSQGFEKLFF. The CDR3 DNA reads as TGTGCCAGCAGTTCACAGGGTTTCGAAAAACTGTTTTTT.

The genes are TRBV5-4 and TRBJ1-4; D is unresolved. CDR3 length equals 13 residues. The V gene lost 4 bases and the J gene lost 7 bases, with 11 bases spanning the gap. Germline CDR1 SGHNT, CDR2 YYREEE (reference sequence). As DNA, the CDR3 is TGTGCCAGCAGCGTCGAACGGGGTGAAAAACTGTTTTTT. It translates to CASSVERGEKLFF.

For the CDR3, the DNA is TGTGCCAGCGCGGGACAGGCAGATACGCAGTATTTT. This sequence encodes CASAGQADTQYF. This chain uses TRBV2 with TRBJ2-3; 8 bases align to TRBD1. The germline V gene encodes CDR1 SNHLY and CDR2 FYNNEI. CDR3 length: 12 residues. V shed 8 bases and J 4 bases; nucleotides not matched to a gene: 2.